This T cell receptor (beta chain) was captured in a study of memory CD4+ T cells and cytomegalovirus serostatus. The sort gate was single viable CD3+CD4+CD8-CD45RO+ cells for memory CD4+ T cells. Serostatus was set by detecting CMV pp150, pp28, p38, p52 IgG. Germline CDR1 reads MDHEN; CDR2 reads SYDVKM. The CDR3 runs to 11 residues. Trimming pared 8 bases from V and 4 bases from J, leaving 7 bases between. Sequencing used immunoSEQ multiplex PCR; TCRdb keeps in-frame clones, though not all of them. Of more than 50,000 clones listed, 60% to 80% are singletons. This chain joins TRBV28 and TRBJ2-3, with no clear D. The TCR sequence derives from an adult in good health and CMV-seronegative. Material for sequencing was memory CD4+ T cells from blood. CDR3 protein: CASSRSDTQYF. The DNA of the CDR3 is TGTGCCAGCTCTAGATCAGATACGCAGTATTTT.